This TCR beta chain is from a study of PD-1 blockade in classical Hodgkin lymphoma. Germline assignment: CDR1 SEHNR and CDR2 FQNEAQ (reference sequence). CDR3 size: 12 residues. V was shortened by 2 bases and J by 3 bases, with 3 bases between the two germline ends. Relapse after autologous stem cell transplantation occurred in every patient, and brentuximab vedotin exposure varied. The repertoire was sequenced with immunoSEQ multiplex PCR; TCRdb's copy has only in-frame clones and lacks some. The repertoire holds tens of thousands of clones, with approximately 91% as singletons. The specimen comprised peripheral blood mononuclear cells (PBMCs), sampled at baseline. The chain couples TRBV7-9 to TRBJ2-3, with D uncertain. The sequence derives from a human donor with classical Hodgkin lymphoma. The CDR3 spells CASSLQTDTQYF. Here the CDR3 DNA reads TGTGCCAGCAGCTTACAAACAGATACGCAGTATTTT.